The 23 T cell receptor beta chains given below trace back to one sample, sequenced in a study of T-cell reconstitution after alpha-beta-depleted transplantation in children. A TCRbeta library incorporating unique molecular identifiers was prepared. Each CDR3 protein is one row after TCRdb ran MiXCR on the PCR reads. The sample carries around 490,000 distinct CDR3 sequences, about an eighth recorded once. This specimen was PBMCs, mostly from graft donor cells, taken 180 days after TCRalphabeta/CD19-depleted stem cell transplant. Receptors originate from a female patient between 2 and 15 years old who had a stem cell transplant for aplastic anemia, so the T cells may come from the graft donor.

V gene TRBV29-1 combines with J gene TRBJ2-7; D possibly corresponds to TRBD2 (5 bases). This CDR3 has 11 residues. Germline V lookup: CDR1 SQVTM, CDR2 ANQGSEA. V was clipped by 5 bases and J by 2 bases, with 7 bases between them. The CDR3 here is CSVRDTYEQYF. The DNA for the CDR3 is TGCAGCGTTCGGGATACCTACGAGCAGTACTTC.

This clonotype was seen a handful of times. The V and J genes are TRBV6-4 and TRBJ2-1; no clear D gene. The CDR3 runs 14 residues. CDR1 is MRHNA, CDR2 SNTAGT, per germline. Trimming removed 6 bases at V and 0 bases at J, with 9 bases between. CDR3 sequence (DNA): TGTGCCAGCAGCGCAGGTATCTCCTACAATGAGCAGTTCTTC. Protein product: CASSAGISYNEQFF.

The gene calls are TRBV20-1 and TRBJ2-3; TRBD2 matches at 8 bases. V lost 6 bases to trimming and J lost 1 base; unmatched junction nucleotides: 3. CDR1 and CDR2 (germline): DFQATT, SNEGSKA (reference sequence). The CDR3 runs to 13 residues. CDR3 in amino acids: CSAGGGGTDTQYF. Written as DNA, the CDR3 is TGCAGTGCCGGGGGGGGGGGCACAGATACGCAGTATTTT.

Of note for this clonotype: A much more abundant neighbour one base away suggests this may be a read error. Because the CDR3 is missing its conserved closing phenylalanine or tryptophan, this is likely a read error. The rearrangement joins TRBV29-1 to TRBJ2-4; TRBD2 might be the D (5 bases). This CDR3 has 13 amino acids. Looked up from germline, CDR1 is SQVTM and CDR2 is ANQGSEA. Trimming took off 6 bases at V and 0 bases at J, with 9 bases between the two ends. This CDR3 reads CSVPGLAKNIQYL. Here the CDR3 DNA reads TGCAGCGTGCCCGGACTAGCCAAAAACATTCAGTACTTG.

This clonotype was seen a handful of times. The rearrangement uses TRBV28 and TRBJ1-6; a possible D gene is TRBD1 (5 bases). Germline-derived CDR1 and CDR2 are MDHEN and SYDVKM. The V end was cut by 11 bases, the J end by 10 bases, with 18 bases between. The CDR3 runs to 13 residues. The DNA of the CDR3 is TGTGCCGGCGGGAGGGGATCGGAGTCACCCCTCCACTTT. Residues: CAGGRGSESPLHF.

This clonotype came up a few times. The rearrangement links TRBV27 to TRBJ2-3; tentatively, D is TRBD1 or TRBD2 (6 bases each). CDR1 MNHEY and CDR2 SMNVEV come from the germline V gene (reference sequence). This CDR3 spans 17 amino acids. Trimming removed 5 bases at V and 2 bases at J, with 20 bases between. CDR3 DNA: TGTGCCAGCAGTCCCATTAGCGTCGGGGGCCTCACAGATACGCAGTATTTT. Translating it yields CASSPISVGGLTDTQYF.

This clonotype was counted only a few times. This rearrangement joins TRBV20-1 to TRBJ2-5, with 10 bases lining up with TRBD2. The germline V gene has CDR1 DFQATT and CDR2 SNEGSKA (reference sequence). The V gene end was trimmed by 0 bases and the J gene end by 5 bases; junction bases not matched to a gene: 9. The CDR3 sequence is 16 residues long. CDR3 DNA sequence: TGCAGTGCTAGAGACACCAGCGGGAGGGCCGACGAGACCCAGTACTTC. Its translation: CSARDTSGRADETQYF.

In its sample, this clonotype was seen a few times. This chain connects TRBV4-3 to TRBJ2-3; 8 bases are shared with TRBD2. CDR3 size: 16 residues. V shed 4 bases, J shed 6 bases, and the junction held 12 bases outside the gene matches. CDR1 is LGHNA and CDR2 is YSLEER in the germline V gene. The CDR3 sequence: CASSRQDPGLGDTQYF. The CDR3 DNA reads as TGCGCCAGCAGCCGCCAAGATCCGGGACTAGGCGATACGCAGTATTTT.

The chain uses TRBV21-1 and TRBJ2-5; the table gives TRBD2 as D, unverified against the DNA. TRBV21-1 is shown as a pseudogene. CDR3 length equals 14 residues. CDR3 amino acids: CASSKETRKETQYF. CDR3 DNA: TGTGCCAGCAGCAAAGAAACTAGAAAGGAGACCCAGTACTTC.

The chain recombines TRBV3-1 with TRBJ2-5; 7 positions match TRBD1. V lost 0 bases, J lost 2 bases, and 3 bases stayed unmatched. Looked up from germline, CDR1 is LGHDT and CDR2 is YNNKEL (reference sequence). The CDR3 runs 15 residues. CDR3 region: CASSQEDRQQETQYF. The CDR3 region has the DNA TGTGCCAGCAGCCAAGAGGACAGGCAACAAGAGACCCAGTACTTC.

This clonotype was detected a few times. DNA for the CDR3: TGTGCCAGCAGTACCGCCGGGACAGGGTACACCGGGGAGCTGTTTTTT. Encoded protein: CASSTAGTGYTGELFF. The chain is built from TRBV25-1 and TRBJ2-2; TRBD1 matches 9 bases. J was trimmed by 3 bases and V by 5 bases; bases with no gene match: 7. Germline values: CDR1 MGHDK, CDR2 SYGVNS. CDR3 size: 16 residues.

The table lists this clonotype with a few counts. J is TRBJ1-3 and V is TRBV19, with D maybe TRBD1 (6 bases). Deletions cut 7 bases from V and 7 bases from J, with 14 bases between. Germline CDR1 is LNHDA and CDR2 is SQIVND (reference sequence). The CDR3 runs 13 residues. DNA of the CDR3: TGTGCCAGTAAATACGGAGACAGGAACACCATATATTTT. As protein: CASKYGDRNTIYF.

This clonotype was recorded only once. The chain is built from TRBV7-2 and TRBJ2-3; D call uncertain. With 5 bases removed from V and 4 bases from J, the gap between germline ends came to 22 bases. CDR1 is SGHTA and CDR2 is FQGNSA in the germline V gene. The length of the CDR3 is 17 residues. For the CDR3, the DNA is TGTGCCAGCAGCCCAACCGGACCCACCGGAAACTCAGATACGCAGTATTTT. Its protein is CASSPTGPTGNSDTQYF.

This clonotype has just a few counts. The chain carries TRBV7-2 and TRBJ2-7; 8 bases line up with TRBD1. Trimming removed 1 base from V and 3 bases from J; junction bases left unmatched: 2. Germline CDR1 SGHTA, CDR2 FQGNSA. The CDR3 totals 14 residues. CDR3 sequence reads: CASSLGDRFYEQYV. In nucleotides, the CDR3 is TGTGCCAGCAGCTTAGGGGACAGGTTCTACGAGCAGTACGTC.

This clonotype occurred a few times. The CDR3 loop reads CASSSRDTGPYGYTF. In DNA, the CDR3 is TGTGCCAGCAGCTCCCGGGACACTGGGCCCTATGGCTACACCTTC. The chain has TRBV5-5 and TRBJ1-2; perhaps TRBD1 as D (6 bases). CDR1 is SGHKS and CDR2 is YYEKEE in the germline V gene (reference sequence). The CDR3 has 15 residues. V gave up 3 bases and J gave up 4 bases, with 16 bases separating them.

J is TRBJ2-3 and V is TRBV24-1; D perhaps matches TRBD2 (6 bases). The V gene lost 2 bases and the J gene lost 5 bases, with 10 bases spanning the gap. CDR3 length equals 14 residues. Germline loops: CDR1 KGHDR, CDR2 SFDVKD. CDR3 in DNA: TGTGCCACCAGTGATTCCCTGGGGGGAGATACGCAGTATTTT. Translating gives CATSDSLGGDTQYF.

In its sample, this clonotype was seen a few times. The CDR3 loop is CASSVRDFLDNEQFF. The CDR3 nucleotides read TGTGCCAGCAGCGTTCGGGACTTTTTGGACAATGAGCAGTTCTTC. The chain is built from TRBV9 and TRBJ2-1; maybe TRBD2 (6 bases). V lost 2 bases and J lost 5, with 14 bases in between. Looked up from germline, CDR1 is SGDLS and CDR2 is YYNGEE. The CDR3 is 15 amino acids. Full variable domain (rest looked up from reference TRBV9 and TRBJ2-1): DSGVTQTPKHLITATGQRVTLRCSPRSGDLSVYWYQQSLDQGLQFLIQYYNGEERAKGNILERFSAQQFPDLHSELNLSSLELGDSALYFCASSVRDFLDNEQFFGPGTRLTVL.

Only a few counts were recorded for this clonotype. The gene calls are TRBV15 and TRBJ2-7, with 12 nucleotides matching TRBD2. The CDR3 is 15 residues long. V shed 0 bases, J shed 4 bases, and the junction held 1 base outside the gene matches. Germline V gene sequence: CDR1 LNHNV, CDR2 YYDKDF (reference sequence). The CDR3 loop is CATSRDLAGGYEQYF. In DNA form, the CDR3 reads TGTGCCACCAGCAGAGATCTAGCGGGAGGGTACGAGCAGTACTTC.

This clonotype was seen only a few times. This sequence joins TRBV7-2 and TRBJ2-7, with TRBD2 matching 8 bases. J was trimmed by 5 bases and V by 0 bases; bases with no gene match: 9. The germline gives CDR1 SGHTA, CDR2 FQGNSA. The CDR3 is 16 residues long. The CDR3 coding sequence is TGTGCCAGCAGCTTAGCCCCCACGGGGGGGGCACACGAGCAGTACTTC. Protein sequence: CASSLAPTGGAHEQYF.

This clonotype was seen more than once but under ten times. J is TRBJ1-2 and V is TRBV29-1, with D possibly being TRBD1 (5 bases). Trimming left V 1 base short and J 4 bases short, with 16 bases between. The CDR3 runs 15 residues. Germline lookup yields CDR1 SQVTM and CDR2 ANQGSEA. The CDR3 bases are TGCAGCGTTGAAGGGTTCAGGGTAGGGAGCTATGGCTACACCTTC. Translated, it gives CSVEGFRVGSYGYTF.

The chain recombines TRBV30 with TRBJ1-2, with D perhaps matching TRBD1 (5 bases). CDR3 size: 12 residues. Between the trimmed V and J ends, which lost 4 bases and 3 bases, there was a span of 9 bases. CDR1 GTSNPN and CDR2 SVGIG come from the germline V gene (reference sequence). CDR3 sequence: CAWTPGDYGYTF. DNA of the CDR3: TGTGCCTGGACCCCGGGGGACTATGGCTACACCTTC.

This clonotype appeared many times. J is TRBJ2-4 and V is TRBV15; a possible D gene is TRBD2 (6 bases). V lost 1 base and J 6 bases, leaving 16 bases between the germline ends. From germline, CDR1 is LNHNV and CDR2 YYDKDF (reference sequence). The CDR3 runs to 16 residues. The CDR3 DNA reads as TGTGCCACCAGCAGAGCGGGCGGGGCGATACCAAACATTCAGTACTTC. Amino acids: CATSRAGGAIPNIQYF.

This chain uses TRBV4-1 with TRBJ2-3, with a tentative D call TRBD1 (6 bases). CDR3 size: 14 residues. Deletions cut 6 bases from V and 2 bases from J, with 12 bases between. Germline CDR1 and CDR2: MGHRA and YSYEKL. CDR3 protein: CASRAGVFTDTQYF. The CDR3 nucleotides read TGCGCCAGCAGAGCAGGGGTTTTCACAGATACGCAGTATTTT.